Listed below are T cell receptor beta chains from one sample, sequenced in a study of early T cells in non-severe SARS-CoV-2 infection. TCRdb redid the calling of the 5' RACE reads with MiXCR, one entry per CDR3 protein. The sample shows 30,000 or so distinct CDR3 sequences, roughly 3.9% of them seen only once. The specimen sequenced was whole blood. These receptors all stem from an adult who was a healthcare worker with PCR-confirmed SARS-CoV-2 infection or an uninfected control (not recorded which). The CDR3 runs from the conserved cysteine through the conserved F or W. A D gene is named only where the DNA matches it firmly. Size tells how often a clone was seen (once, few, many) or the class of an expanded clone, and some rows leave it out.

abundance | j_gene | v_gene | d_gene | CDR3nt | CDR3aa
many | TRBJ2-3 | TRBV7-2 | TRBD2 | TGTGCCAGCAGCTCAGGGACTAGCGGAAACACAGATACGCAGTATTTT | CASSSGTSGNTDTQYF
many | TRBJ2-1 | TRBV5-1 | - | TGCGCCAGCAGTAACTACGACAATGAGCAGTTCTTC | CASSNYDNEQFF
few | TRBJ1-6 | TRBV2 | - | TGTGCCAGCAGTTACAGGGCAGGGTCACCCCTCCACTTT | CASSYRAGSPLHF
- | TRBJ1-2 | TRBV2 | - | TGTGCCAGCAGTGAAGCAGGTCGGGGCTACACCTTC | CASSEAGRGYTF
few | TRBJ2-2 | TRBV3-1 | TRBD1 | TGTGCCAGCAGCCCGATGGGACAGAGGAACACCGGGGAGCTGTTTTTT | CASSPMGQRNTGELFF
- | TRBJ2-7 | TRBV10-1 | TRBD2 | TGCGCCAGCAGTGAGCCTAGCGGGACCACCACCTACGAGCAGTACTTC | CASSEPSGTTTYEQYF
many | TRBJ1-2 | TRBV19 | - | TGTGCCAGTAGTATGGTCGGGGCTAGCGATGGCTACACCTTC | CASSMVGASDGYTF
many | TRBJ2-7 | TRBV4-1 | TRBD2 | TGCGCCAGCAGCCAAGTGACTAGCTCCGACTACGAGCAGTACTTC | CASSQVTSSDYEQYF
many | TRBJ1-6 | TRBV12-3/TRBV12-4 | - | TGTGCCAGCAGTGAGGGGTTGCCACCCCTCCACTTT | CASSEGLPPLHF
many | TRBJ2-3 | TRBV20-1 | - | TGCAGTGCTCCCGATTTTAATACGCAGTATTTT | CSAPDFNTQYF
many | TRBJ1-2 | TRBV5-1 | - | TGCGCCAGCAGCTTGGGACAGGACTATGGCTACACCTTC | CASSLGQDYGYTF
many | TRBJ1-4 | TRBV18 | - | TGTGCCAGCTCACCTAGGGCTGGTAATGAAAAACTGTTTTTT | CASSPRAGNEKLFF
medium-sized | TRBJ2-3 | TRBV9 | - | TGTGCCAGCAGCGGTCCGTCCGGGAGCCGGACCACAGATACGCAGTATTTT | CASSGPSGSRTTDTQYF
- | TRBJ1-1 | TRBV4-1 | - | TGCGCCAGCAGCCAAGCCGAGACAGTCCGGACGAACACTGAAGCTTTCTTT | CASSQAETVRTNTEAFF
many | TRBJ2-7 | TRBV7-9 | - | TGTGCCAGCAGCTCCACCAACTACGAGCAGTACTTC | CASSSTNYEQYF
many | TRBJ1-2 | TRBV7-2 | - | TGTGCCAGCAGCTTAGGAATAGGACTCGGCAGAAACTATGGCTACACCTTC | CASSLGIGLGRNYGYTF
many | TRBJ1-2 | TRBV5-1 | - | TGCGCCAGCAGCTTACAATACCCGGGGAGTAATGGCTACACCTTC | CASSLQYPGSNGYTF
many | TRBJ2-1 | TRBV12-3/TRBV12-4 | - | TGTGCCAGCAGATTCTGGGGGGGGCGGAATGAGCAGTTCTTC | CASRFWGGRNEQFF
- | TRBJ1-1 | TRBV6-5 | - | TGTGCCAGCAGTGCCACAGGGACTGAAGCTTTCTTT | CASSATGTEAFF
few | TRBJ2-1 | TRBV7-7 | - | TGTGCCAGCAGCTTAAGTAGGGCCGGGGAGCAGTTCTTC | CASSLSRAGEQFF
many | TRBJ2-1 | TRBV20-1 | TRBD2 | TGCAGTGCGCGCGGGACTAGCAGCTACAATGAGCAGTTCTTC | CSARGTSSYNEQFF
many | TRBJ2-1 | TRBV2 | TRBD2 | TGTGCCACCCTTCGGACTAGCAGTTACAATGAGCAGTTCTTC | CATLRTSSYNEQFF
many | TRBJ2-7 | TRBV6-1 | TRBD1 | TGTGCCAGCACGCTACCATCCAGGACAGGGGCCTACGAGCAGTACTTC | CASTLPSRTGAYEQYF
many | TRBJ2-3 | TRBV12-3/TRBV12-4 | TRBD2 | TGTGCCAGCAGCCCTAGCGGGGGGGGCACAGATACGCAGTATTTT | CASSPSGGGTDTQYF
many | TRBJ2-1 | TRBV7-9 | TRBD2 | TGTGCCAGCAGCTTAATGAGCGGGAGGGGCAATGAGCAGTTCTTC | CASSLMSGRGNEQFF
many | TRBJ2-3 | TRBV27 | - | TGTGCCAGCAGTATACGTAAGAGTGGTACAGATACGCAGTATTTT | CASSIRKSGTDTQYF
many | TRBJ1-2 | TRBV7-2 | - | TGTGCCAGCAGTCCACTGGGCCGGCGAGGCTACACCTTC | CASSPLGRRGYTF
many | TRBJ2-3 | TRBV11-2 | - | TGTGCCAGCAGCTTTAACCCGGGGAGCGCCACAGATACGCAGTATTTT | CASSFNPGSATDTQYF
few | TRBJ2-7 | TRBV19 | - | TGTGCCAGTAGTAGTGTCGACCTCGGCGCCTACGAGCAGTACTTC | CASSSVDLGAYEQYF
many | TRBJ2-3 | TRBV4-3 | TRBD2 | TGCGCCAGCAGGACGACTAGCGGGGGAGATACGCAGTATTTT | CASRTTSGGDTQYF
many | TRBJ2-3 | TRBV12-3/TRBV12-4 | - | TGTGCCAGCGAACACACAGATACGCAGTATTTT | CASEHTDTQYF
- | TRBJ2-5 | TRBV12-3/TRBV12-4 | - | TGTGCCAGCAGTGACAGGGACTATTTAAAAGAGACCCAGTACTTC | CASSDRDYLKETQYF
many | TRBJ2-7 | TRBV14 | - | TGTGCCAGCAGCCAACTTCCTCGGACCAGGTCGTCCGAGCAGTACTTC | CASSQLPRTRSSEQYF
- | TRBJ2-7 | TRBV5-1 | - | TGCGCCAGCAGCTTGGGGGCTCGGGAGCAGTACTTC | CASSLGAREQYF
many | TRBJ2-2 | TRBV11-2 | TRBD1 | TGTGCCAGCAGCTCGGGACAGGGGAGGACCGGGGAGCTGTTTTTT | CASSSGQGRTGELFF
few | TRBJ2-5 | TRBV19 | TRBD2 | TGTGCCAGTAGTCGTTCGCGGGGGGCAGAGACCCAGTACTTC | CASSRSRGAETQYF
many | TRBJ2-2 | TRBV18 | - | TGTGCCAGCTCACCAGGGGACCCCGGGGAGCTGTTTTTT | CASSPGDPGELFF
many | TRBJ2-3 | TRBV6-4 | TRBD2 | TGTGCCAGCAGTGCTACTAGCGGGGGGGGAGATACGCAGTATTTT | CASSATSGGGDTQYF
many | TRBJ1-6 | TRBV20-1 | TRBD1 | TGCAGTGCTAGAGCCCGGGGACAGGGGAGAAATTCACCCCTCCACTTT | CSARARGQGRNSPLHF
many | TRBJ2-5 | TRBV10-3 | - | TGTGCCATCAGTGCAAACAAAGAGACCCAGTACTTC | CAISANKETQYF
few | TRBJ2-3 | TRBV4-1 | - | TGCGCCAGCAGCCAAGGCGGGCAGGCAGATACGCAGTATTTT | CASSQGGQADTQYF
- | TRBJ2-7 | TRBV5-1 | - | TGCGCCAGCAGCTCCGGAGGGCCCGACGAGCAGTACTTC | CASSSGGPDEQYF
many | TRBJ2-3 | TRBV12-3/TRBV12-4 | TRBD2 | TGTGCCAGCAGTTCTCAGCGGCTGGGAGGGAAGGATACGCAGTATTTT | CASSSQRLGGKDTQYF
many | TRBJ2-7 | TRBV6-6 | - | TGTGCCAGCAGTTACTCGAAGTTCTTGCAGGGCGGGTACGAGCAGTACTTC | CASSYSKFLQGGYEQYF
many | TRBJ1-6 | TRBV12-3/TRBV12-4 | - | TGTGCCAGCAGTTTAGCAGGGAACTCACCCCTCCACTTT | CASSLAGNSPLHF
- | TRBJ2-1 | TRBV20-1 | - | TGCAGTGCTAGAGTCTCGGGCCCTGAGCAGTTCTTC | CSARVSGPEQFF
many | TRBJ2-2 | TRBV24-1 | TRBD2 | TGTGCCACCAGTGGACTAGCGGGAACCGGGGAGCTGTTTTTT | CATSGLAGTGELFF
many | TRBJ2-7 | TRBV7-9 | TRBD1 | TGTGCCAGCAGCCCCTTACGGGACAGGGGGTACAGCTCCTACGAGCAGTACTTC | CASSPLRDRGYSSYEQYF
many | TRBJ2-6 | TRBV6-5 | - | TGTGCCAGCAGCATCAGGGTAATGAATTCTGGGGCCAACGTCCTGACTTTC | CASSIRVMNSGANVLTF
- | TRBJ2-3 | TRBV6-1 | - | TGTGCCAGCAGGGAGCTAGAACACACAGATACGCAGTATTTT | CASRELEHTDTQYF
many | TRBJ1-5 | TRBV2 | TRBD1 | TGTGCCAGCAGTGATAACAGGGGTCCCAATCAGCCCCAGCATTTT | CASSDNRGPNQPQHF